This T cell receptor (beta chain) is from a study of blood T cell repertoires in COVID-19. Study as a whole: Sources were T cells, B-cell-depleted T cells, or PBMCs; the material itself was cDNA or gDNA.

CDR3 length: 15 residues. CDR1 is MNHEY and CDR2 is SVGAGI in the germline V gene. With V trimmed by 6 bases and J by 4 bases, 3 bases remained unmatched. Source study methods: Amplification with reference gene primers provided the estimates of nucleated cell counts. Here immunoSEQ multiplex PCR was the method, and the copy in TCRdb shows in-frame clones only, minus some. V and J calls and clone size are those listed in that table; D and trimming were worked out from the DNA. This table has 250,000 to 300,000 clones, about 86% appearing once. The chain has TRBV6-5 and TRBJ2-2, with 12 bases identical to TRBD1. The sequencing sample was made of peripheral blood. This receptor was taken from a woman between 65 and 79 years old with COVID-19, enrolled during active disease. The CDR3 bases are TGTGCCAGCAGGGGACAGGGGGCGGGCACCGGGGAGCTGTTTTTT. Translated: CASRGQGAGTGELFF.